This T cell receptor (beta chain) was captured in a study of patients and donors after allogeneic stem cell transplantation (dated by TCRdb to 2020 to 2022). Library preparation was by RT-PCR. Sequencer: NextSeq 550. TCRdb trimmed the raw reads at Q25, called clones with MiXCR and kept productive beta chains. Under each unique CDR3 protein, matching rows form one entry showing the most common genes and DNA. Present in this sample are over 350,000 distinct CDR3 sequences, around 15% of which were seen just once. The biggest ten clones account for around 6.8% of the sample. At least ten counts were recorded for this clonotype. Its specific antigen is unknown. No base-level quality is on record; no much larger clone is a single base apart. The CDR3 runs 13 amino acids, cysteine and phenylalanine included. The DNA shown is the 39-base CDR3, in frame from base 1. Trimming costs V 8 bases and J 4 bases, and their ends lie 15 bases apart. CDR1 MNHNY and CDR2 SVGAGI are derived from the germline V gene (reference sequence).

Sequencing was carried out using blood, either unsorted or a sorted T cell fraction (not recorded which). The TCR was taken from a human donor who was either an allogeneic HSCT recipient or a stem cell or donor lymphocyte infusion donor (not recorded which). It is not recorded whose cells these are; they may come from a transplant donor. This receptor chain uses TRBV6-6 and TRBJ2-7; TRBD2 could be the D gene, as 6 bases match. Read as DNA, the sequence is TGTGCCAGCGCTATCGGGAGCCCTTACGAGCAGTACTTC. Its protein reads: CASAIGSPYEQYF.